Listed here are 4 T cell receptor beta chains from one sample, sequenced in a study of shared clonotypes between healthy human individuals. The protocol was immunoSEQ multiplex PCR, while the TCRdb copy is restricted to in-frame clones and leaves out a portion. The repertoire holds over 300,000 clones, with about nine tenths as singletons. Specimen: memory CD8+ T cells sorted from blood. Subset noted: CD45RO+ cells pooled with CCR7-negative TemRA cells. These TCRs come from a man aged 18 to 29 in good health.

The CDR3 sequence is CASSPNDRDEKLFF. Written as DNA, the CDR3 is TGTGCCAGCAGCCCGAACGACAGGGATGAAAAACTGTTTTTT. This rearrangement joins TRBV6-5 to TRBJ1-4, with 7 bases aligning to TRBD1. The CDR3 has 14 amino acids. Germline CDR1 is MNHEY and CDR2 is SVGAGI. Trimming removed 6 bases from V and 6 bases from J; junction bases left unmatched: 7.

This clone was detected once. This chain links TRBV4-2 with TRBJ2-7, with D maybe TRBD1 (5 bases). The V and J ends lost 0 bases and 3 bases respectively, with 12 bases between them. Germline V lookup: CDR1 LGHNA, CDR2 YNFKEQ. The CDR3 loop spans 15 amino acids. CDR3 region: CASSQEGLGNYEQYF. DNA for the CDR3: TGTGCCAGCAGCCAAGAGGGGCTGGGAAACTACGAGCAGTACTTC.

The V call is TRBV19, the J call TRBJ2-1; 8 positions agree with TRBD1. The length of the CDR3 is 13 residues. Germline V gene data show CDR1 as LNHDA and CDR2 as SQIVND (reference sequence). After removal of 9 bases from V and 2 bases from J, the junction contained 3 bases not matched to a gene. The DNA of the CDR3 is TGTGCCAGCAGACAGGGGACCTACAATGAGCAGTTCTTC. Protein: CASRQGTYNEQFF.

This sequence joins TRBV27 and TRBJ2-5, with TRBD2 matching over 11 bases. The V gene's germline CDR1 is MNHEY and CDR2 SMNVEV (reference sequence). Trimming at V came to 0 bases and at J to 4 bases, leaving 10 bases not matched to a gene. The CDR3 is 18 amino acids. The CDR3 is CASSLSVAGGRLLETQYF. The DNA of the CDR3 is TGTGCCAGCAGTTTATCAGTAGCGGGAGGGAGACTTTTAGAGACCCAGTACTTC.